The sample holds one count of the clone carrying this T cell receptor (beta chain). No antigen is known for it. The sample originates from a study of blood T cells in healthy people across ages. Alongside a J-beta primer mix, a sample-barcoded 5' primer served in a second PCR lasting roughly 6 to 11 cycles. Each CDR3 protein gets one entry after TCRdb re-called the 5' RACE reads with MiXCR. The table lists around 1,900,000 distinct CDR3 sequences, roughly two fifths of them singletons, with under 30% in the top ten. Points from the study as a whole: Older individuals had lower TCR beta diversity per million T cells (the decline was roughly linear).

This CDR3 has 16 residues. Trimming took 3 bases from V and 4 from J, leaving 16 bases between them. CDR1 is MGHRA, CDR2 YSYEKL, per germline. The source of this sequence is a human donor in good health. The chain carries TRBV4-1 and TRBJ2-1; D is ambiguous. The sample was blood. This chain's CDR3 is CASSQAQILPYNEQFF. CDR3 nucleotide sequence: TGCGCCAGCAGCCAGGCACAGATCCTGCCTTACAATGAGCAGTTCTTC.